The present TCR beta chain was sequenced within a study of T-cell reconstitution after alpha-beta-depleted transplantation in children. The CDR3 consists of 14 residues. Trimming left V 3 bases short and J 4 bases short, with 10 bases between. Germline-derived CDR1 and CDR2 are SEHNR and FQNEAQ (reference sequence). This clonotype was counted at least ten times. It was with unique molecular identifiers that the TCRbeta library was prepared. Each CDR3 protein is one row after TCRdb ran MiXCR on the PCR reads. This table has hundreds of thousands of distinct CDR3 sequences, about 10% appearing once. This sequence joins TRBV7-9 and TRBJ2-1, with D possibly matching TRBD2 (5 bases). The sequence was obtained from a child aged 2 to 10 with inherited bone marrow failure, due to receive a stem cell transplant. The sequencing used PBMCs, collected before TCRalphabeta/CD19-depleted stem cell transplant. Here the CDR3 reads CASSFVRGYNEQFF. For the CDR3, the DNA is TGTGCCAGCAGCTTCGTACGCGGGTACAATGAGCAGTTCTTC. Variable domain in full (rest from reference TRBV7-9 and TRBJ2-1): DTGVSQNPRHKITKRGQNVTFRCDPISEHNRLYWYRQTLGQGPEFLTYFQNEAQLEKSRLLSDRFSAERPKGSFSTLEIQRTEQGDSAMYLCASSFVRGYNEQFFGPGTRLTVL.